Sequencing of this T cell receptor beta chain was carried out in a study of T cell responses to AZD1222 COVID-19 vaccine. This CDR3 has 16 residues. Germline V lookup: CDR1 SGDLS, CDR2 YYNGEE. The ends lost 4 bases at V and 4 bases at J; junction bases unmatched: 10. TCRdb's table, derived via immunoSEQ multiplex PCR, lists solely in-frame clones and lacks some. The table records roughly 140,000 clones, about 87% of them present only once. Sequencing was performed on peripheral blood, taken on day 0 of AZD1222 vaccination. The receptor was isolated from an adult in good health. The chain has TRBV9 and TRBJ1-2; TRBD1 aligns across 10 bases. DNA for the CDR3: TGTGCCAGCAGCTCTTACGGGACAGGGGATTTCTATGGCTACACCTTC. Protein sequence: CASSSYGTGDFYGYTF.